These 3 T cell receptor beta chains came from one sample sequenced in a study of blood T cell repertoires in COVID-19. Assay: immunoSEQ multiplex PCR; the TCRdb copy retains only in-frame clones and omits some. Of about 120,000 clones in the sample, over 75% were seen once. The sequenced sample consisted of peripheral blood. The receptors here all came from a man aged 45-60 years with acute or convalescent COVID-19.

The V call is TRBV6-2 or TRBV6-3, the J call TRBJ2-1, with a weak D call TRBD2 (6 bases). CDR1 MNHEY and CDR2 SVGEGT come from the germline V gene. V gave up 2 bases and J gave up 4 bases, with 12 bases separating them. This CDR3 is 15 amino acids long. The CDR3 DNA reads as TGTGCCAGCAGTTACCCCGCAGGGAGGTACAATGAGCAGTTCTTC. This codes for CASSYPAGRYNEQFF.

This chain links TRBV10-2 with TRBJ2-5, with TRBD1 as a possible D gene (6 bases). V dropped 6 bases and J dropped 2 bases, with 10 bases sitting between them. The CDR3 spans 13 residues. The germline V gene encodes CDR1 WSHSY and CDR2 SAAADI. The CDR3, as DNA: TGCGCCAGCAGGGACAGAACTCAAGAGACCCAGTACTTC. This encodes CASRDRTQETQYF.

This chain joins TRBV19 and TRBJ1-1; maybe TRBD1 (6 bases). The germline V gene encodes CDR1 LNHDA and CDR2 SQIVND (reference sequence). This CDR3 has 11 amino acids. Trimming pared 10 bases from V and 1 base from J, leaving 7 bases between. The CDR3 DNA reads TGTGCCATGGGACAGAACACTGAAGCTTTCTTT. This encodes CAMGQNTEAFF.